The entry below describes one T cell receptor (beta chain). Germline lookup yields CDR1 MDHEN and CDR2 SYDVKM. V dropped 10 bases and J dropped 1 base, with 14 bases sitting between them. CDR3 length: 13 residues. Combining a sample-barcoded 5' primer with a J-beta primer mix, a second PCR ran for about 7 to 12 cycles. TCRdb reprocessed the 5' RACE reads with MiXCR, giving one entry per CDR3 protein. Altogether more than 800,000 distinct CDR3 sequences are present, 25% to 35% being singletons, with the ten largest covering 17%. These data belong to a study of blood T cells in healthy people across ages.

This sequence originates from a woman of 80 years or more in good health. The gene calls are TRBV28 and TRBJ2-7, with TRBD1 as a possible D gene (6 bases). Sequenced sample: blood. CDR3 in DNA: TGTGCCACCGCCAGGGGAAGGTCCTACGAGCAGTACTTC. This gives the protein CATARGRSYEQYF.